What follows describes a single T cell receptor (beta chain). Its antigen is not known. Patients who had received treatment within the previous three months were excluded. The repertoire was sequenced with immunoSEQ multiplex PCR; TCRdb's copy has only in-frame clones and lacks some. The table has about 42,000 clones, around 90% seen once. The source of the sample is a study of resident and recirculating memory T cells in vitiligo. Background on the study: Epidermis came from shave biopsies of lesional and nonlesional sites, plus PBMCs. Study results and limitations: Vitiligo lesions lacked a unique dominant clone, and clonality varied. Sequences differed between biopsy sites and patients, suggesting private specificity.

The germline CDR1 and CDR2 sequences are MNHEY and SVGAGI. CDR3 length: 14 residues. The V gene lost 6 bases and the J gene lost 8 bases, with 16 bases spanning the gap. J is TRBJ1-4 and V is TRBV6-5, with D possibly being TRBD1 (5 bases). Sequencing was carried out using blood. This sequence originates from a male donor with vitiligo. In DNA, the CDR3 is TGTGCCAGCAGAACCGGGACGCGGGGGGAAAAACTGTTTTTT. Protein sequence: CASRTGTRGEKLFF.